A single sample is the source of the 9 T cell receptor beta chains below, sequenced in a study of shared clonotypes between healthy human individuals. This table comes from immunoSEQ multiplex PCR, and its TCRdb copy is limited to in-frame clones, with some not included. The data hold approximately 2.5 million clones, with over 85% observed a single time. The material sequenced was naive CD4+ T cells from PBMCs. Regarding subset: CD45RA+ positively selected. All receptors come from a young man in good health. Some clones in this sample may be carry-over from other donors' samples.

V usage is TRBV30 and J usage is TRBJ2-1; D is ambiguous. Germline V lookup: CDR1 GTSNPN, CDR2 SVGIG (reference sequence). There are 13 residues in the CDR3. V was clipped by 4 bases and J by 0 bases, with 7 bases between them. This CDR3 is CAWTVSSYNEQFF. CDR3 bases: TGTGCCTGGACCGTCAGCTCCTACAATGAGCAGTTCTTC.

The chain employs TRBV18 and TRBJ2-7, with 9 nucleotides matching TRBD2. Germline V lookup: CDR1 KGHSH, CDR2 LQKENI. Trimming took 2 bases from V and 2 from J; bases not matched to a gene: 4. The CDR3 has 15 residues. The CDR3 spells CASSPYSGRAYEQYF. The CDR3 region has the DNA TGTGCCAGCTCACCATATAGCGGGAGAGCCTACGAGCAGTACTTC. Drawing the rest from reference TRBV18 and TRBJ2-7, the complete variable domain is NAGVMQNPRHLVRRRGQEARLRCSPMKGHSHVYWYRQLPEEGLKFMVYLQKENIIDESGMPKERFSAEFPKEGPSILRIQQVVRGDSAAYFCASSPYSGRAYEQYFGPGTRLTVT.

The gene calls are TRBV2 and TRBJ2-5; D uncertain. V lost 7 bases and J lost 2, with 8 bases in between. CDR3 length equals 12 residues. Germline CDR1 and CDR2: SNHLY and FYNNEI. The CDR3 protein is CASTLRQETQYF. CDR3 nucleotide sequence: TGTGCCAGCACTTTAAGGCAAGAGACCCAGTACTTC.

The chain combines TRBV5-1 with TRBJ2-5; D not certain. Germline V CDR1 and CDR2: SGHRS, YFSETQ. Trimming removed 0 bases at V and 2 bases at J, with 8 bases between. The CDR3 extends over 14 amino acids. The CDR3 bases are TGCGCCAGCAGCTTGGCACGGAAACAAGAGACCCAGTACTTC. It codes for CASSLARKQETQYF.

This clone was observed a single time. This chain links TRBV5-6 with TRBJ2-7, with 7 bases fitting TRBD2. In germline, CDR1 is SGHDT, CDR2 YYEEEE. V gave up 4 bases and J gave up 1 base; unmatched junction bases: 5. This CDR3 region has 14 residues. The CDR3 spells CASSILGGSYEQYF. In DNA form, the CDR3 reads TGTGCCAGCAGCATCCTCGGGGGGTCCTACGAGCAGTACTTC.

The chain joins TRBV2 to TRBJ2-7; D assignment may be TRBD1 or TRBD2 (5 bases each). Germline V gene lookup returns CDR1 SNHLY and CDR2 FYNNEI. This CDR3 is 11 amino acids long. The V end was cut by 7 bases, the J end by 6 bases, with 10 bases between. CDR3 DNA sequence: TGTGCCAGCAACGACAGCGGCGAGCAGTACTTC. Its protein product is CASNDSGEQYF.

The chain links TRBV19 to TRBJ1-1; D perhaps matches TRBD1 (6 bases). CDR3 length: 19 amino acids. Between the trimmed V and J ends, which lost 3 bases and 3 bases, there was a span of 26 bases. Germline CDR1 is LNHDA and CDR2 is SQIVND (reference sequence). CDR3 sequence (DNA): TGTGCCAGTAGTATCCTTAACGCCGGGACGGGGAGGGGGGACACTGAAGCTTTCTTT. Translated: CASSILNAGTGRGDTEAFF.

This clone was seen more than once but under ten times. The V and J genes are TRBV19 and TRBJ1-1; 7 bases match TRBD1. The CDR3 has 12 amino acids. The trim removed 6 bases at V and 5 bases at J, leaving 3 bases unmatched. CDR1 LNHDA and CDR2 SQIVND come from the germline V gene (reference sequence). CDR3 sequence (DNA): TGTGCCAGTAGGACAGGGTGGACTGAAGCTTTCTTT. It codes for CASRTGWTEAFF.

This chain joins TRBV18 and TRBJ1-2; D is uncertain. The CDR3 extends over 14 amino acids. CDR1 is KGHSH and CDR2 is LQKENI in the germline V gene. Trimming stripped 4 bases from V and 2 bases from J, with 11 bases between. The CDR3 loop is CASSHTEANYGYTF. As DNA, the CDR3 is TGTGCCAGCTCACACACAGAAGCCAACTATGGCTACACCTTC.